This is a list of T cell receptor beta chains from one sample in a study of blood T cells in healthy people across ages. TCRdb re-called the 5' RACE reads through MiXCR, storing one row per CDR3 protein. Of approximately 1,100,000 distinct CDR3 sequences in the sample, around 45% were seen once. The sequenced sample consisted of blood. All receptors derive from a woman aged 60 to 75 in good health. Each CDR3 is given without its conserved first and last residue. Each record gives: J gene, V gene, CDR3 protein.

>TRBJ2-5|TRBV29-1
SVGAGSYERY
>TRBJ2-1|TRBV5-1
ASSRPTSGRAVYNEQF
>NA|TRBV29-1
SAWTGVHNEQY
>TRBJ2-5|TRBV6-5
ASSDDQEETQY
>TRBJ2-1|TRBV24-1
ATSDPQSPTSGTYNEQF
>TRBJ2-7|TRBV5-1
ASSLRSSGRAGSYEQY
>TRBJ2-7|TRBV12-5
ASGSAGAAEQY
>TRBJ2-1|TRBV2
ANKLDQSSYNEQF
>TRBJ1-5|TRBV6-6
ASSHAPDRAAQPQH
>TRBJ1-6|TRBV29-1
SAGTAMNSPPH
>TRBJ1-2|TRBV12-3/TRBV12-4
ASSPGQGDAVYGYT
>TRBJ2-1|TRBV7-8
ASSRQTTGGEQF